These T cell receptor beta chains were read from a single sample in a study of cytomegalovirus exposure and HLA in healthy donors. Using immunoSEQ multiplex PCR, the repertoire was profiled, and TCRdb retains in-frame clones only, with some absent. This table holds about 82,000 clones, roughly 80% found once. The material sequenced was PBMCs. All receptors come from a human donor in good health. Each CDR3 is given with its conserved first and last residue. The D gene is left open where the match is weak. Clone size, where shown, is once, few, many, or a class for clones that have expanded.

j_call v_call clone_size d_call cdr3_nt cdr3_aa
TRBJ1-1 TRBV11-2 NA NA TGTGCCAGCAGCCGTCAACAGGGAGGGCCAGCTTTCTTT CASSRQQGGPAFF
TRBJ2-2 TRBV6-6 NA NA TGTGCCAGCACTACTAGCACCGGGGAGCTGTTTTTT CASTTSTGELFF
TRBJ2-7 TRBV7-2 once TRBD1 TGTGCCAGCAGCTTAGCACAGGGGGCACTCTACGAGCAGTACTTC CASSLAQGALYEQYF
TRBJ2-5 TRBV5-1 NA NA TGCGCCAGCAGCTTAGGCGGTTCGCAAGAGACCCAGTACTTC CASSLGGSQETQYF
TRBJ1-2 TRBV5-4 NA TRBD1 TGTGCCAGCAGCACACAGGGGTTCTATGGCTACACCTTC CASSTQGFYGYTF
TRBJ2-1 TRBV7-2 NA NA TGTGCCAGCAGCTTAGCCGTCAGAAACAATGAGCAGTTCTTC CASSLAVRNNEQFF
TRBJ1-1 TRBV19 NA NA TGTGCCAGTAGTGACCGAAGGGATGGAGGGGTTGAAGCTTTCTTT CASSDRRDGGVEAFF
TRBJ2-6 TRBV5-5 NA NA TGTGCCAGCAGCTTGGAGGGACATCTAGCCTCTGGGGCCAACGTCCTGACTTTC CASSLEGHLASGANVLTF
TRBJ2-7 TRBV12-5 NA TRBD1 TGTGCTAGTGGTTTGTACCTACGTCAGGGGGCCGAGCAGTACTTC CASGLYLRQGAEQYF
TRBJ1-6 TRBV18 NA NA TGTGCCAGCTCACCAGAGGGGGAAGGTTCACCCCTCCACTTT CASSPEGEGSPLHF
TRBJ2-1 TRBV27 NA TRBD1 TGTGCCAGCAGTAGCACCGGGACAGTCCGCAATGAGCAGTTCTTC CASSSTGTVRNEQFF
TRBJ1-2 TRBV5-4 NA NA TGTGCCAGCAGCTTGGAAGGCGGAGACCATGGCTACACCTTC CASSLEGGDHGYTF
TRBJ2-1 TRBV19 NA TRBD2 TGTGCCAGTAGTACGCTAGCGGGGGGGCATTACAATGAGCAGTTCTTC CASSTLAGGHYNEQFF
TRBJ1-5 TRBV29-1 few TRBD1 TGCAGCGTGGCGACAGGGGGCCGGAGTCAGCCCCAGCATTTT CSVATGGRSQPQHF
TRBJ2-7 TRBV7-9 NA NA TGTGCCAGCAGCTTAGGGAGCTACGAGCAGTACTTC CASSLGSYEQYF
TRBJ2-2 TRBV19 NA TRBD1 TGTGCCAGTAGTATCGGGACAGGGAACACCGGGGAGCTGTTTTTT CASSIGTGNTGELFF
TRBJ1-3 TRBV19 NA NA TGTGCCAGTAGTATAGGGGCAGGAATATATTTT CASSIGAGIYF
TRBJ2-2 TRBV2 NA TRBD1 TGTGCCAGCAGTGTTGGGACAGGTTCGAACACCGGGGAGCTGTTTTTT CASSVGTGSNTGELFF
TRBJ2-7 TRBV27 NA NA TGTGCCAGCAGTTTATTGGCAGTCCCTGACGAGCAGTACTTC CASSLLAVPDEQYF
TRBJ1-1 TRBV7-7 NA TRBD1 TGTGCTAGCAGCTTGACAGGGGGGACTGAAGCTTTCTTT CASSLTGGTEAFF
TRBJ2-7 TRBV11-2 once NA TGTGCCAGCAACCAGAACTCCTACGAGCAGTACTTC CASNQNSYEQYF
TRBJ2-1 TRBV6-5 many NA TGTGCCAGCAGTTACTCCCGGACTCTATCCTACAATGAGCAGTTCTTC CASSYSRTLSYNEQFF
TRBJ2-5 TRBV14 NA TRBD1 TGTGCCAGCAGCCCCCGGACAGGAGAGGGCGAAGAGACCCAGTACTTC CASSPRTGEGEETQYF
TRBJ1-1 TRBV2 NA TRBD1 TGTGCCAGCAGTACCGGGACAGGGGGTGGTGGGGACACTGAAGCTTTCTTT CASSTGTGGGGDTEAFF
TRBJ2-1 TRBV15 NA NA TGTGCCACCAGAACAGTGAGCTCCTACAATGAGCAGTTCTTC CATRTVSSYNEQFF
TRBJ2-3 TRBV7-9 NA TRBD2 TGTGCCAGCAGCCTACAGCGGGGGGGGTCAGATACGCAGTATTTT CASSLQRGGSDTQYF
TRBJ2-4 TRBV6-1 NA NA TGTGCCAGCAGTGTAACAGATATTCAGTACTTC CASSVTDIQYF
TRBJ1-3 TRBV25-1 few TRBD1 TGTGCCAGCAGCGAGGGACAGGGAGGAAACACCATATATTTT CASSEGQGGNTIYF
TRBJ2-1 TRBV7-2 NA TRBD2 TGTGCCAGCAGCTCTAAACTAGCGGGGGGGCCTCATGAGCAGTTCTTC CASSSKLAGGPHEQFF
TRBJ2-7 TRBV19 NA NA TGTGCCAGTAGTCCTCGACAGATCTCCTACGAGCAGTACTTC CASSPRQISYEQYF
TRBJ2-2 TRBV6-6 NA TRBD1 TGTGCCGGCCGGACAGGGGAGGGGACCGGGGAGCTGTTTTTT CAGRTGEGTGELFF
TRBJ2-7 TRBV5-8 NA NA TGTGCCAGCAGTTTCCATGGGCGTTACGAGCAGTACTTC CASSFHGRYEQYF
TRBJ2-7 TRBV29-1 NA NA TGCAGCGCCCGACGGGAACGGGGGAGTTACGAGCAGTACTTC CSARRERGSYEQYF
TRBJ2-1 TRBV19 NA NA TGTGCCAGTAGTAGGGGGGGCCTCGACAATGAGCAGTTCTTC CASSRGGLDNEQFF
TRBJ2-4 TRBV18 NA NA TGTGCCAGCTCACCCGACTACAGCCTAAAAAACATTCAGTACTTC CASSPDYSLKNIQYF
TRBJ2-1 TRBV7-6 few TRBD2 TGTGCCAGCAGCCGCTCTACTAGCGGGGGGTCCCATGAGCAGTTCTTC CASSRSTSGGSHEQFF
TRBJ2-5 TRBV2 NA NA TGTGCCAGCAGTGAGGCCACGGGATTGGAGACCCAGTACTTC CASSEATGLETQYF
TRBJ2-7 TRBV7-7 few NA TGTGCTAGCAGCCCCAGACAGAGCTCCTACGAGCAGTACTTC CASSPRQSSYEQYF
TRBJ1-5 TRBV19 NA NA TGTGCCAGTAGTCGACAGGACACCAATCAGCCCCAGCATTTT CASSRQDTNQPQHF
TRBJ2-5 TRBV4-1 once TRBD2 TGCGCCAGCAGCCCGCAGCGGGGACAAGAGACCCAGTACTTC CASSPQRGQETQYF
TRBJ1-5 TRBV7-9 NA TRBD1 TGTGCCAGCAGCTTAGTACAGGGGCTCCATCAGCCCCAGCATTTT CASSLVQGLHQPQHF
TRBJ1-5 TRBV4-1 NA TRBD1 TGCGCCAGCAGCGCCCGGGACAGGAGCCCGGGGCAGCCCCAGCATTTT CASSARDRSPGQPQHF
TRBJ2-5 TRBV5-1 NA TRBD1 TGCGCCAGCAGCTCGGACAGGGGAATTACAGAGACCCAGTACTTC CASSSDRGITETQYF
TRBJ2-7 TRBV9 few NA TGTGCCAGCAGCGCGGGGGTTAGGGGTTCGAACGCCTTCTACGAGCAGTACTTC CASSAGVRGSNAFYEQYF
TRBJ1-4 TRBV6-6 NA NA TGTGCCAGCAGCCGGGGGGGGGAAGCAACTAATGAAAAACTGTTTTTT CASSRGGEATNEKLFF
TRBJ1-5 TRBV30 NA NA TGTGCCTGGAGTGCGGTTAGCAATCAGCCCCAGCATTTT CAWSAVSNQPQHF
TRBJ1-1 TRBV7-6 NA NA TGTGCCAGCAGCCTCTCGGGGAGAGTAACTGAAGCTTTCTTT CASSLSGRVTEAFF
TRBJ2-1 TRBV15 NA TRBD1 TGTGCCACCAGCCGGGACAGATCCTACAATGAGCAGTTCTTC CATSRDRSYNEQFF
TRBJ2-2 TRBV9 NA NA TGTGCCAGCAGCAAGACCTCGGGTGCCGGGGAGCTGTTTTTT CASSKTSGAGELFF
TRBJ1-2 TRBV7-6 NA TRBD1 TGTGCCAGCAGCGCAACGGTTGAGGGGACAGACTATGGCTACACCTTC CASSATVEGTDYGYTF
TRBJ1-4 TRBV10-3 once NA TGTGCCATCAGCGGGGGGACGAATGAAAAACTGTTTTTT CAISGGTNEKLFF
TRBJ2-2 TRBV30 NA TRBD1 TGTGCCTTGACCCCCGGGACAGGGGTGACCGGGGAGCTGTTTTTT CALTPGTGVTGELFF
TRBJ1-6 TRBV30 NA NA TGTGCCTGGAGCCGACAGCTCCCCTATAATTCACCCCTCCACTTT CAWSRQLPYNSPLHF
TRBJ1-1 TRBV9 few TRBD1 TGTGCCAGCAGCGTAGTCGGGACAGGAACTGAAGCTTTCTTT CASSVVGTGTEAFF
TRBJ2-1 TRBV27 NA NA TGTGCCAGCAGCCCTAACGACATGTACAATGAGCAGTTCTTC CASSPNDMYNEQFF
TRBJ1-3 TRBV6-6 few NA TGTGCCAGCATCAGACAAGGTGGAAACACCATATATTTT CASIRQGGNTIYF